Included here is one T cell receptor beta chain sequence, with context. Profiling relied on immunoSEQ multiplex PCR, and the TCRdb table lists in-frame clones only, not all of them. This table has fewer than 1.8 million clones, approximately 98.5% appearing once. The data were obtained in a study of shared clonotypes between healthy human individuals. Germline-derived CDR1 and CDR2 are SQVTM and ANQGSEA. Trimming cost V 5 bases and J 0 bases, with 16 bases left between them. The CDR3 has 15 residues. Sequencing input: naive CD4+ T cells sorted from blood. Subset here: CD45RA+ positively selected. The gene calls are TRBV29-1 and TRBJ1-1; D may be TRBD1 (5 bases). This sequence was found in a man aged 30 to 39 in good health. The CDR3 region is CSVRNRQSMNTEAFF. The CDR3 DNA is TGCAGCGTTAGGAATCGACAGAGCATGAACACTGAAGCTTTCTTT.